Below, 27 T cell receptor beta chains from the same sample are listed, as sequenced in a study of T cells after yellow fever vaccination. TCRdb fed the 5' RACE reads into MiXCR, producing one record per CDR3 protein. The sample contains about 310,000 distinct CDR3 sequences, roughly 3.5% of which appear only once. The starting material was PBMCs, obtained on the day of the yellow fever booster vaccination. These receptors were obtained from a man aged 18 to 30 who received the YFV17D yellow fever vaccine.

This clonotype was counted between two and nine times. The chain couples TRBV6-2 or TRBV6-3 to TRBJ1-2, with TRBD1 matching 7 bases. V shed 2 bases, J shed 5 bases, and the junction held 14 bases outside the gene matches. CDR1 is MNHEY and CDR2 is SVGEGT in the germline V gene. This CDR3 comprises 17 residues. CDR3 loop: CASSYAATGTVSYGYTF. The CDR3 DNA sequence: TGTGCCAGCAGTTACGCCGCGACCGGGACAGTCTCGTATGGCTACACCTTC.

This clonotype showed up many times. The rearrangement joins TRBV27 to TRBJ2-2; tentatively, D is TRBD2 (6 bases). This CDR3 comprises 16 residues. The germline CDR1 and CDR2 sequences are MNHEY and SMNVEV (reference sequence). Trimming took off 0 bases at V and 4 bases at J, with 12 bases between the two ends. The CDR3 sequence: CASSLSGSGLTGELFF. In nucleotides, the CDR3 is TGTGCCAGCAGTTTATCGGGTTCGGGACTCACCGGGGAGCTGTTTTTT.

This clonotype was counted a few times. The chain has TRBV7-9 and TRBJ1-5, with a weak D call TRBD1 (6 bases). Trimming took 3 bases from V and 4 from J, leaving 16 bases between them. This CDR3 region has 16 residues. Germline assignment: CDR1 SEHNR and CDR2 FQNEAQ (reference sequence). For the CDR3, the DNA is TGTGCCAGCAGCTTCGAAGGGGGATCGGGGAATCAGCCCCAGCATTTT. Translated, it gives CASSFEGGSGNQPQHF. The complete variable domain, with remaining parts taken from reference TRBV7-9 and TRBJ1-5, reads DTGVSQNPRHKITKRGQNVTFRCDPISEHNRLYWYRQTLGQGPEFLTYFQNEAQLEKSRLLSDRFSAERPKGSFSTLEIQRTEQGDSAMYLCASSFEGGSGNQPQHFGDGTRLSIL.

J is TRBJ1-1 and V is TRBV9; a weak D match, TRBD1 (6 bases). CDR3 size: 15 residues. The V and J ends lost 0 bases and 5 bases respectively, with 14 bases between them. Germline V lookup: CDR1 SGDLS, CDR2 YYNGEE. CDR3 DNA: TGTGCCAGCAGCGTAGGAGGGGGAAGAGGTACTGAAGCTTTCTTT. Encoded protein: CASSVGGGRGTEAFF.

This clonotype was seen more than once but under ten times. This chain's CDR3 is CSAENRAGVITDTQYF. The CDR3 region has the DNA TGCAGTGCCGAGAATAGGGCGGGGGTTATCACAGATACGCAGTATTTT. V is TRBV20-1 and J is TRBJ2-3, with 7 bases matching TRBD2. V was clipped by 6 bases and J by 2 bases; unmatched bases: 14. Germline V gives CDR1 DFQATT, CDR2 SNEGSKA (reference sequence). The CDR3 runs 16 residues.

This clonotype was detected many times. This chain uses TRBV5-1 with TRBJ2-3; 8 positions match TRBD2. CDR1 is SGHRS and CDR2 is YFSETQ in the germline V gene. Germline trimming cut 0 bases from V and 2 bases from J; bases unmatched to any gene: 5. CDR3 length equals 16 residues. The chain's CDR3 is CASSLAGLGLTDTQYF. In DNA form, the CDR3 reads TGCGCCAGCAGCTTGGCGGGACTAGGGCTCACAGATACGCAGTATTTT.

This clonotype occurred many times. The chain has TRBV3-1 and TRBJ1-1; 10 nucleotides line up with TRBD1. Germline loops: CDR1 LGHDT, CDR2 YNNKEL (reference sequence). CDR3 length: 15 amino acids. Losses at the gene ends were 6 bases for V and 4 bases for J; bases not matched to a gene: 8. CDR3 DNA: TGTGCCAGCAGAACGCGGACAGGGGGGACCACTGAAGCTTTCTTT. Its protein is CASRTRTGGTTEAFF.

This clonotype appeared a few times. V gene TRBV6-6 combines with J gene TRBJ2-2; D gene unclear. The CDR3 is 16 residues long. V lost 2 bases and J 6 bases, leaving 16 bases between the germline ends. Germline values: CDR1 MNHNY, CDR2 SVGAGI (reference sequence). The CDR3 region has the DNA TGTGCCAGCAGTTACGGCCTCGGGCTAGTATCCGGGGAGCTGTTTTTT. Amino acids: CASSYGLGLVSGELFF.

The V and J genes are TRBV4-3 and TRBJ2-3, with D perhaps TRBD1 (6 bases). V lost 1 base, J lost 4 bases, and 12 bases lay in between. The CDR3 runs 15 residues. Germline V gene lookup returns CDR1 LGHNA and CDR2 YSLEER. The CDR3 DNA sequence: TGCGCCAGCAGCCAAGGGGGCAGGGGTGCAGATACGCAGTATTTT. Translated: CASSQGGRGADTQYF.

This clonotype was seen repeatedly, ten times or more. As DNA, the CDR3 is TGTGCCAGCAAAGCGCGGGGGGGGGCCACCACAGATACGCAGTATTTT. This translates into CASKARGGATTDTQYF. V usage is TRBV7-8 and J usage is TRBJ2-3; 9 bases line up with TRBD2. V lost 7 bases and J lost 2; bases outside the gene matches: 10. Germline-derived CDR1 and CDR2 are SGHVS and FQNEAQ. The CDR3 runs to 16 residues.

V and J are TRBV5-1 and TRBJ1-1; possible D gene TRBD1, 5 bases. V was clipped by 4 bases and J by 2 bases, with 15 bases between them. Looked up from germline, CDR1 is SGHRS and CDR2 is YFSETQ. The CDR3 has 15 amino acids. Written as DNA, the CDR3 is TGCGCCAGCAGCGACCCAAAGGGACTAAACACTGAAGCTTTCTTT. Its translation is CASSDPKGLNTEAFF.

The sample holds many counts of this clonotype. For the CDR3, the DNA is TGCAGTCCAAGAAGAGGGGGAGGACAAGAGACCCAGTACTTC. It codes for CSPRRGGGQETQYF. The chain joins TRBV20-1 to TRBJ2-5; D is possibly TRBD1 or TRBD2 (6 bases each). V was clipped by 8 bases and J by 2 bases, with 18 bases between them. The CDR3 totals 14 residues. CDR1 and CDR2 (germline): DFQATT, SNEGSKA (reference sequence).

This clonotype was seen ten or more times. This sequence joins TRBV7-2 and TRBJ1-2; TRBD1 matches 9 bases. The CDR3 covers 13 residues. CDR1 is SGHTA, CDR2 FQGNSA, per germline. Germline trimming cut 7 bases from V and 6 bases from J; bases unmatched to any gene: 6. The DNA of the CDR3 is TGTGCCAGCATCCGGACAGGGGCTCATGGCTACACCTTC. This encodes CASIRTGAHGYTF. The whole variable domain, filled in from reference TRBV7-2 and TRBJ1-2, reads GAGVSQSPSNKVTEKGKDVELRCDPISGHTALYWYRQSLGQGLEFLIYFQGNSAPDKSGLPSDRFSAERTGGSVSTLTIQRTQQEDSAVYLCASIRTGAHGYTFGSGTRLTVV.

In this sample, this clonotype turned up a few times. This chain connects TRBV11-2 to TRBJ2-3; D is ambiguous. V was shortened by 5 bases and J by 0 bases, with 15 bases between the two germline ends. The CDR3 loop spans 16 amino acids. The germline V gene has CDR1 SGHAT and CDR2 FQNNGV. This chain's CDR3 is CASSQWTGRSTDTQYF. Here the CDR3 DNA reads TGTGCCAGCAGCCAGTGGACCGGCAGAAGCACAGATACGCAGTATTTT. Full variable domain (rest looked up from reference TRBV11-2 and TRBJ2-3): EAGVAQSPRYKIIEKRQSVAFWCNPISGHATLYWYQQILGQGPKLLIQFQNNGVVDDSQLPKDRFSAERLKGVDSTLKIQPAKLEDSAVYLCASSQWTGRSTDTQYFGPGTRLTVL.

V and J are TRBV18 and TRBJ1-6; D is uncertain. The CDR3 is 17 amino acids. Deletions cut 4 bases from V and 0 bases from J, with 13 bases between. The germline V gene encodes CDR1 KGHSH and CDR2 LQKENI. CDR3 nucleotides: TGTGCCAGCTCACTTCCCAGCTCAAGCTCCTATAATTCACCCCTCCACTTT. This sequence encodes CASSLPSSSSYNSPLHF.

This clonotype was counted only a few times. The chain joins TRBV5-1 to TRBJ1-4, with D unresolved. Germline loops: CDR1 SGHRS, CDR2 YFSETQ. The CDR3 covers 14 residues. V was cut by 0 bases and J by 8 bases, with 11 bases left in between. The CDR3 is CASSLGTIGEKLFF. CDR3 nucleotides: TGCGCCAGCAGCTTGGGCACCATAGGCGAAAAACTGTTTTTT.

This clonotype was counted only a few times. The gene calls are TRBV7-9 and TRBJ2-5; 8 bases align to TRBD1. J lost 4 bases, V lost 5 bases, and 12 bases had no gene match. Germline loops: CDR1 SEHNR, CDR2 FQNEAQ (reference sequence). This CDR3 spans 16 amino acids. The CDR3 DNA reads TGTGCCAGCAGCACAACGACAGGGGAAGGTGCAGAGACCCAGTACTTC. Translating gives CASSTTTGEGAETQYF. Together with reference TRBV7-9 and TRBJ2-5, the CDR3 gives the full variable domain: DTGVSQNPRHKITKRGQNVTFRCDPISEHNRLYWYRQTLGQGPEFLTYFQNEAQLEKSRLLSDRFSAERPKGSFSTLEIQRTEQGDSAMYLCASSTTTGEGAETQYFGPGTRLLVL.

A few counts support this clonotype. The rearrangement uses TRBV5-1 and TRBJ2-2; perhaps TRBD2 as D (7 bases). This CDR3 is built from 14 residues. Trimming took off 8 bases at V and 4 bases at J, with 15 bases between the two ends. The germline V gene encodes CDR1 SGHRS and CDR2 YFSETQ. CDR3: CASSGRGSTGELFF. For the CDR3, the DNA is TGCGCCAGTTCTGGGAGGGGGAGCACCGGGGAGCTGTTTTTT.

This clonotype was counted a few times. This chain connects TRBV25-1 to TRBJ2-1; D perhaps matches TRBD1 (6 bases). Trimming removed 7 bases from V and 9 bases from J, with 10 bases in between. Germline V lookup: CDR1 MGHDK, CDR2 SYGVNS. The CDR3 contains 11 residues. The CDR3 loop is CASIGGREQFF. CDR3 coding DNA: TGTGCCAGCATTGGGGGCCGTGAGCAGTTCTTC.

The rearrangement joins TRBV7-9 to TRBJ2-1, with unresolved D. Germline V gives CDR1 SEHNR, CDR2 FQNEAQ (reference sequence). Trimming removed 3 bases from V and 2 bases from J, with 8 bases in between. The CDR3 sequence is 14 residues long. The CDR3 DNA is TGTGCCAGCAGCTTTTCGACCACCTACAATGAGCAGTTCTTC. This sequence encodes CASSFSTTYNEQFF.

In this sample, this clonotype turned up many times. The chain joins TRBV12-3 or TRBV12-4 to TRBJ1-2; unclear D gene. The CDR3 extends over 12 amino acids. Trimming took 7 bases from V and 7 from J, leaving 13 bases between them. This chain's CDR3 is CASNYGQAGYTF. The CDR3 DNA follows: TGTGCCAGCAACTACGGGCAAGCTGGCTACACCTTC.

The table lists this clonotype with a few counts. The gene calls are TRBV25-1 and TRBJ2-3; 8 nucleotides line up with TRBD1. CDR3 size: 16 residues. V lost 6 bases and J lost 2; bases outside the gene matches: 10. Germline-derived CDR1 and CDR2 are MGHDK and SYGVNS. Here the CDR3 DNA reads TGTGCCAGCAGCCCCGCCGGGCAGGGGGCCACAGATACGCAGTATTTT. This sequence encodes CASSPAGQGATDTQYF.

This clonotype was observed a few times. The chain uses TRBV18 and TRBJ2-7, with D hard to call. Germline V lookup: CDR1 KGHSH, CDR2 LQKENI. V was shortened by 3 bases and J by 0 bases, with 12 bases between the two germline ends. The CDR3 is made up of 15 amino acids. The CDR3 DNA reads TGTGCCAGCTCACCCCCGGGTTTCGTCTCCTACGAGCAGTACTTC. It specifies CASSPPGFVSYEQYF.

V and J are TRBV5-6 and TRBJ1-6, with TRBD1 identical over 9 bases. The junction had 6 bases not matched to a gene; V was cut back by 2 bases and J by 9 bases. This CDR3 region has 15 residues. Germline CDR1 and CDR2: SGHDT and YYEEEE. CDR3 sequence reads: CASSFGTGSRSPLHF. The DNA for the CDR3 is TGTGCCAGCAGCTTTGGGACAGGGAGTCGTTCACCCCTCCACTTT.

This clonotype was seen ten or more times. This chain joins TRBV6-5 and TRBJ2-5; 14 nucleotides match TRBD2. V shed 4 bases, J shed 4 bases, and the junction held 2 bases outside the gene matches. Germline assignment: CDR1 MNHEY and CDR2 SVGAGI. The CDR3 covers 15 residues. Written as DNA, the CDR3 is TGTGCCAGCAGTTGGGGACTAGCGGGAGTAGAGACCCAGTACTTC. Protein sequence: CASSWGLAGVETQYF.

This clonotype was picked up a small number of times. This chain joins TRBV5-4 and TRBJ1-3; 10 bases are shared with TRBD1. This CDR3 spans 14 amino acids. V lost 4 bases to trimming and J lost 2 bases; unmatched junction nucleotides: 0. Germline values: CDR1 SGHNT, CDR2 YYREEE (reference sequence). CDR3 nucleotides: TGTGCCAGCAGCGGGACAGGGGCTGGAAACACCATATATTTT. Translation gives CASSGTGAGNTIYF. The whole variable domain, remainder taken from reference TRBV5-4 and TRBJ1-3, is ETGVTQSPTHLIKTRGQQVTLRCSSQSGHNTVSWYQQALGQGPQFIFQYYREEENGRGNFPPRFSGLQFPNYSSELNVNALELDDSALYLCASSGTGAGNTIYFGEGSWLTVV.

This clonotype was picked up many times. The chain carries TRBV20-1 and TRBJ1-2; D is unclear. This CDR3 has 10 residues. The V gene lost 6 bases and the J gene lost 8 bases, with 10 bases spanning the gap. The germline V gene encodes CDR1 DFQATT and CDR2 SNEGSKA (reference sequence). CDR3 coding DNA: TGCAGTGCGGGCGGGGTAGGCTACACCTTC. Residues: CSAGGVGYTF.